The 20 T cell receptor beta chains presented below share a single source sample, sequenced in a study of blood T cell repertoires in COVID-19 (dated by TCRdb to 2018 to 2021). Libraries were constructed by the immunoSEQ multiplex PCR assay. TCRdb holds this immuneACCESS table with in-frame rearrangements only. Some clones are missing; in checked studies, unresolved V genes explain under half, and the rest has no known cause. Across this sample there are 200,000 to 250,000 clones, with about nine tenths seen only once. The ten largest clones take up roughly 2.6% of the sample. Sample: peripheral blood. The receptors here all came from a woman aged 55 to 70 with acute or convalescent COVID-19.

V usage is TRBV7-9 and J usage is TRBJ2-5, with TRBD1 matching 10 bases. J gave up 5 bases and V 4 bases, and 10 bases lay outside the gene matches. This CDR3 comprises 16 residues. The V gene's germline CDR1 is SEHNR and CDR2 FQNEAQ (reference sequence). Written as DNA, the CDR3 is TGTGCCAGCAGCTCTAGCCTTGGGACAGGGGATGAGACCCAGTACTTC. Translation gives CASSSSLGTGDETQYF.

The CDR3 is CASSQDSYEQYF. CDR3 nucleotides: TGTGCCAGCAGTCAGGACAGCTACGAGCAGTACTTC. The chain combines TRBV6-2 or TRBV6-3 with TRBJ2-7; possibly TRBD1 for D (6 bases). The CDR3 extends over 12 amino acids. The V and J ends lost 5 bases and 3 bases respectively, with 8 bases between them. Germline values: CDR1 MNHEY, CDR2 SVGEGT.

The rearrangement links TRBV28 to TRBJ1-5, with TRBD1 matching over 12 bases. The CDR3 totals 14 residues. V shed 6 bases, J shed 6 bases, and the junction held 3 bases outside the gene matches. Germline V gene sequence: CDR1 MDHEN, CDR2 SYDVKM. The CDR3 protein is CASRGQGAGQPQHF. CDR3 DNA sequence: TGTGCCAGCAGGGGACAGGGGGCAGGTCAGCCCCAGCATTTT. Together with reference TRBV28 and TRBJ1-5, the CDR3 gives the full variable domain: DVKVTQSSRYLVKRTGEKVFLECVQDMDHENMFWYRQDPGLGLRLIYFSYDVKMKEKGDIPEGYSVSREKKERFSLILESASTNQTSMYLCASRGQGAGQPQHFGDGTRLSIL.

This CDR3 reads CASSLSGSRTGELFF. The CDR3 DNA reads as TGTGCCAGCAGCTTATCGGGGAGCAGAACCGGGGAGCTGTTTTTT. The chain carries TRBV7-2 and TRBJ2-2; TRBD2 is a possible D gene (5 bases). The CDR3 length is 15 residues. Between the trimmed V and J ends, which lost 2 bases and 5 bases, there was a span of 12 bases. CDR1 is SGHTA, CDR2 FQGNSA, per germline.

This chain connects TRBV5-6 to TRBJ1-2; 7 positions agree with TRBD1. This CDR3 has 15 amino acids. Per the germline V gene, CDR1 is SGHDT and CDR2 is YYEEEE. V shed 7 bases and J 4 bases; nucleotides not matched to a gene: 13. Written as DNA, the CDR3 is TGTGCCAGCGGCTCCGGGACAGACGTGGTCTATGGCTACACCTTC. Translating it yields CASGSGTDVVYGYTF.

The chain joins TRBV7-8 to TRBJ1-5; TRBD1 aligns across 8 bases. The CDR3 runs 15 residues. V lost 5 bases to trimming and J lost 3 bases; unmatched junction nucleotides: 6. Germline-derived CDR1 and CDR2 are SGHVS and FQNEAQ. CDR3 protein: CASSLGQGFNQPQHF. The DNA of the CDR3 is TGTGCCAGCAGCCTCGGACAGGGCTTCAATCAGCCCCAGCATTTT. Full variable domain (rest looked up from reference TRBV7-8 and TRBJ1-5): GAGVSQSPRYKVAKRGQDVALRCDPISGHVSLFWYQQALGQGPEFLTYFQNEAQLDKSGLPSDRFFAERPEGSVSTLKIQRTQQEDSAVYLCASSLGQGFNQPQHFGDGTRLSIL.

The chain couples TRBV11-2 to TRBJ1-4, with TRBD1 as a possible D gene (5 bases). The CDR3 is made up of 15 amino acids. Trimming took 1 base from V and 8 from J, leaving 14 bases between them. Germline CDR1 reads SGHAT; CDR2 reads FQNNGV. The CDR3 protein is CASSLVRGSREKLFF. Here the CDR3 DNA reads TGTGCCAGCAGCTTAGTGCGGGGGAGTCGGGAAAAACTGTTTTTT.

The chain employs TRBV28 and TRBJ2-7; D may be TRBD2 (7 bases). The CDR3 has 17 residues. Per germline, CDR1 MDHEN and CDR2 SYDVKM. Between the trimmed V and J ends, which lost 1 base and 2 bases, there was a span of 18 bases. Written as DNA, the CDR3 is TGTGCCAGCAGTTTATTCCGAGGGGGGGGTCTAACCTACGAGCAGTACTTC. This translates into CASSLFRGGGLTYEQYF.

CDR3 region: CASSQDFQGYGYTF. CDR3 in DNA: TGCGCCAGCAGCCAAGATTTCCAGGGCTATGGCTACACCTTC. The V gene is TRBV4-3, the J gene TRBJ1-2, with D perhaps TRBD1 (5 bases). Germline V CDR1 and CDR2: LGHNA, YSLEER. The CDR3 sequence is 14 residues long. V dropped 0 bases and J dropped 4 bases, with 9 bases sitting between them.

This clone was detected once. The V and J genes are TRBV11-2 and TRBJ2-7; 10 positions agree with TRBD1. The CDR3 has 15 residues. V was pared by 1 base and J by 2 bases, with 2 bases of the junction left unmatched. Germline CDR1 SGHAT, CDR2 FQNNGV. The chain's CDR3 is CASSLGQGAAYEQYF. The CDR3 coding sequence is TGTGCCAGCAGCTTAGGACAGGGGGCGGCCTACGAGCAGTACTTC.

The J gene is TRBJ2-5, the V gene TRBV10-2; 12 bases align to TRBD2. V dropped 8 bases and J dropped 3; count of bases not matched to a gene: 10. The CDR3 runs 16 residues. CDR1 WSHSY and CDR2 SAAADI come from the germline V gene. In DNA form, the CDR3 reads TGCGCCAGCTGTCCCCAGACTAGCGGGGGTGAAGAGACCCAGTACTTC. Translation gives CASCPQTSGGEETQYF.

The table lists this clone with a count of one. The chain has TRBV7-2 and TRBJ1-2, with D unresolved. There are 15 residues in the CDR3. Per germline, CDR1 SGHTA and CDR2 FQGNSA. Trimming removed 3 bases at V and 4 bases at J, with 15 bases between. The CDR3 is CASSFPYAISYGYTF. Written as DNA, the CDR3 is TGTGCCAGCAGCTTCCCGTATGCCATTAGCTATGGCTACACCTTC.

This chain connects TRBV9 to TRBJ2-6; D might be TRBD1 (6 bases). The CDR3 consists of 16 residues. V dropped 5 bases and J dropped 2 bases, with 14 bases sitting between them. Germline CDR1 reads SGDLS; CDR2 reads YYNGEE. The CDR3 DNA reads as TGTGCCAGCAGTTCAGGGGTTAGAGCTGGGGCCAACGTCCTGACTTTC. It encodes CASSSGVRAGANVLTF. The full variable domain, its missing parts supplied by reference TRBV9 and TRBJ2-6, is DSGVTQTPKHLITATGQRVTLRCSPRSGDLSVYWYQQSLDQGLQFLIQYYNGEERAKGNILERFSAQQFPDLHSELNLSSLELGDSALYFCASSSGVRAGANVLTFGAGSRLTVL.

The chain combines TRBV29-1 with TRBJ2-5; D possibly corresponds to TRBD1 (5 bases). Germline lookup yields CDR1 SQVTM and CDR2 ANQGSEA. The CDR3 has 13 amino acids. V was trimmed by 5 bases and J by 1 base, leaving 11 bases between them. The CDR3 DNA follows: TGCAGCGTTCCTTGGACAAGCCAAGAGACCCAGTACTTC. The encoded protein is CSVPWTSQETQYF.

The V and J genes are TRBV5-4 and TRBJ2-1; maybe TRBD2 (7 bases). Germline V CDR1 and CDR2: SGHNT, YYREEE (reference sequence). V lost 3 bases to trimming and J lost 4 bases, with 11 bases between them. The CDR3 covers 14 residues. This CDR3 reads CASSWGGPYNEQFF. For the CDR3, the DNA is TGTGCCAGCAGCTGGGGGGGGCCTTACAATGAGCAGTTCTTC.

The chain is built from TRBV18 and TRBJ1-6, with D unclear. This CDR3 region has 13 residues. V was shortened by 0 bases and J by 11 bases, with 8 bases between the two germline ends. CDR1 and CDR2 (germline): KGHSH, LQKENI. CDR3 nucleotides: TGTGCCAGCTCACCACCGGTCGGGGCACCCCTCCACTTT. Its protein is CASSPPVGAPLHF. The entire variable domain, with the rest obtained from reference TRBV18 and TRBJ1-6, is as follows: NAGVMQNPRHLVRRRGQEARLRCSPMKGHSHVYWYRQLPEEGLKFMVYLQKENIIDESGMPKERFSAEFPKEGPSILRIQQVVRGDSAAYFCASSPPVGAPLHFGNGTRLTVT.

The gene calls are TRBV5-5 and TRBJ1-1, with a tentative D call TRBD1 (5 bases). Per germline, CDR1 SGHKS and CDR2 YYEKEE (reference sequence). This CDR3 spans 12 amino acids. With 5 bases removed from V and 3 bases from J, the gap between germline ends came to 8 bases. CDR3 sequence reads: CASRETDTEAFF. CDR3 DNA sequence: TGTGCCAGCAGAGAGACAGACACTGAAGCTTTCTTT. Using reference TRBV5-5 and TRBJ1-1 for the parts outside the CDR3, the full variable domain is DAGVTQSPTHLIKTRGQQVTLRCSPISGHKSVSWYQQVLGQGPQFIFQYYEKEERGRGNFPDRFSARQFPNYSSELNVNALLLGDSALYLCASRETDTEAFFGQGTRLTVV.

Worth noting for this clone: Other DNA sequences in this sample translate to the same CDR3. This chain connects TRBV9 to TRBJ1-2; 8 bases align to TRBD1. J gave up 2 bases and V 0 bases, and 3 bases lay outside the gene matches. Germline-derived CDR1 and CDR2 are SGDLS and YYNGEE. This CDR3 comprises 15 residues. The CDR3 DNA is TGTGCCAGCAGCGTAGGGACAGGGTTCAACTATGGCTACACCTTC. This translates into CASSVGTGFNYGYTF.

This chain joins TRBV11-2 and TRBJ1-6; tentatively, D is TRBD1 (6 bases). The V and J ends lost 0 bases and 10 bases respectively, with 10 bases between them. Per the germline V gene, CDR1 is SGHAT and CDR2 is FQNNGV. This CDR3 is built from 14 residues. CDR3 sequence reads: CASSLDWGPSPLHF. Here the CDR3 DNA reads TGTGCCAGCAGCTTAGATTGGGGGCCATCACCCCTCCACTTT.

The V call is TRBV6-1, the J call TRBJ2-7; TRBD1 is a possible D gene (5 bases). The CDR3 length is 15 residues. V gave up 2 bases and J gave up 3 bases, with 14 bases separating them. Germline V gene lookup returns CDR1 MNHNS and CDR2 SASEGT. The CDR3 bases are TGTGCCAGCAGTGAACGGTCGGCAGGGCACTACGAGCAGTACTTC. It yields the protein CASSERSAGHYEQYF.